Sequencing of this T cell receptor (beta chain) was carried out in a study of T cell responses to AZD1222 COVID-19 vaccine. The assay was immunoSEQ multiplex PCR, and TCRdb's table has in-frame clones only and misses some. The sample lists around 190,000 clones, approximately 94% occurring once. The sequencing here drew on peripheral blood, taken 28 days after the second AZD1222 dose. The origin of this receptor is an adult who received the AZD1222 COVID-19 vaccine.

As DNA, the CDR3 is TGTGCCAGTAGTTTAGTGGCATCACCACCCGAGCAGTACTTC. Protein product: CASSLVASPPEQYF. The chain combines TRBV19 with TRBJ2-7; D gene uncertain. CDR1 is LNHDA and CDR2 is SQIVND in the germline V gene (reference sequence). This CDR3 is 14 amino acids long. Trimming pared 5 bases from V and 6 bases from J, leaving 17 bases between.